These 25 T cell receptor beta chains came from one sample sequenced in a study of TIL therapy for anti-PD-1-resistant metastatic lung cancer. Time point reported: pre-treatment sample, taken before nivolumab and TIL therapy. This was the immunoSEQ v3 assay. The method was immunoSEQ multiplex PCR; TCRdb's version includes in-frame clones alone and lacks a portion of them. Among tens of thousands of clones listed, about 80% were seen once. Here the sequenced sample was blood, taken at baseline. Receptors were obtained from a man in his 70s with non-small cell lung cancer.

This chain uses TRBV27 with TRBJ1-4; D is possibly TRBD1 (5 bases). Germline CDR1 and CDR2: MNHEY and SMNVEV (reference sequence). Trimming took off 6 bases at V and 5 bases at J, with 19 bases between the two ends. CDR3 size: 16 residues. This CDR3 is CASSPRGQVRNEKLFF. In DNA, the CDR3 is TGTGCCAGCAGCCCACGGGGCCAGGTCCGAAATGAAAAACTGTTTTTT.

The chain couples TRBV19 to TRBJ1-5, with 10 nucleotides matching TRBD1. Germline V gene data show CDR1 as LNHDA and CDR2 as SQIVND (reference sequence). The CDR3 spans 14 residues. J was trimmed by 6 bases and V by 8 bases; bases with no gene match: 7. The CDR3 spells CASGPGQGSQPQHF. DNA of the CDR3: TGTGCCAGTGGACCGGGACAGGGGAGTCAGCCCCAGCATTTT.

The DNA for the CDR3 is TGTGCCAGCTCACCTGAAAAGACCCAGTACTTC. This encodes CASSPEKTQYF. The V gene is TRBV18, the J gene TRBJ2-5; no definite D call. Germline V CDR1 and CDR2: KGHSH, LQKENI. Between the trimmed V and J ends, which lost 3 bases and 6 bases, there was a span of 5 bases. The CDR3 has 11 residues.

This clone has just one count. The chain uses TRBV29-1 and TRBJ2-7; D perhaps matches TRBD1 (5 bases). The length of the CDR3 is 12 residues. Germline V gene lookup returns CDR1 SQVTM and CDR2 ANQGSEA. Deletions cut 6 bases from V and 0 bases from J, with 9 bases between. Here the CDR3 reads CSVAGSSYEQYF. The CDR3 nucleotides read TGCAGCGTGGCAGGGTCCTCCTACGAGCAGTACTTC.

This chain uses TRBV6-6 with TRBJ2-6, with 7 positions matching TRBD1. Trimming at V came to 2 bases and at J to 4 bases, leaving 2 bases not matched to a gene. CDR3 length equals 15 residues. Per germline, CDR1 MNHNY and CDR2 SVGAGI (reference sequence). The CDR3 is CASSYQGVGANVLTF. The CDR3 DNA sequence: TGTGCCAGCAGTTACCAGGGGGTCGGGGCCAACGTCCTGACTTTC.

The rearrangement joins TRBV4-1 to TRBJ1-1; TRBD1 might be the D (5 bases). Trimming removed 0 bases at V and 10 bases at J, with 15 bases between. CDR1 and CDR2 from the germline V gene are MGHRA and YSYEKL. This CDR3 is built from 14 residues. CDR3 DNA: TGCGCCAGCAGCCAAGATGGAGCCAGGGAAGCAGCTTTCTTT. This encodes CASSQDGAREAAFF.

The V and J genes are TRBV2 and TRBJ1-6; D is uncertain. The CDR3 extends over 14 amino acids. Germline-derived CDR1 and CDR2 are SNHLY and FYNNEI. The V and J ends lost 8 bases and 0 bases respectively, with 8 bases between them. DNA of the CDR3: TGTGCCAGCCTTATGAGCTCCTATAATTCACCCCTCCACTTT. Amino acids: CASLMSSYNSPLHF.

This chain connects TRBV11-2 to TRBJ1-5; D gene uncertain. Trimming left V 1 base short and J 0 bases short, with 7 bases between. The CDR3 is made up of 15 amino acids. Germline V CDR1 and CDR2: SGHAT, FQNNGV. In DNA, the CDR3 is TGTGCCAGCAGCTTAGGAGGGAATAGCAATCAGCCCCAGCATTTT. Translation gives CASSLGGNSNQPQHF.

The J gene is TRBJ2-2, the V gene TRBV27; 11 bases are shared with TRBD1. Germline-derived CDR1 and CDR2 are MNHEY and SMNVEV (reference sequence). The CDR3 has 16 residues. With V trimmed by 6 bases and J by 2 bases, 5 bases remained unmatched. The DNA for the CDR3 is TGTGCCAGCAGGGGAGGACAGGGGGCTAACACCGGGGAGCTGTTTTTT. It yields the protein CASRGGQGANTGELFF.

This clone is a singleton in its sample. The rearrangement links TRBV19 to TRBJ2-7; perhaps TRBD2 as D (6 bases). V was pared by 8 bases and J by 2 bases, with 13 bases between. Looked up from germline, CDR1 is LNHDA and CDR2 is SQIVND (reference sequence). There are 13 residues in the CDR3. CDR3 sequence (DNA): TGTGCCAGTTCCGGGACTTCCCCCTACGAGCAGTACTTC. Protein: CASSGTSPYEQYF.

The rearrangement links TRBV11-2 to TRBJ1-2; the D gene is possibly TRBD1 (6 bases). Germline V CDR1 and CDR2: SGHAT, FQNNGV. V gave up 3 bases and J gave up 8 bases, with 28 bases separating them. This CDR3 is 18 amino acids long. The CDR3, as DNA: TGTGCCAGCAGCTTGGAAAGAAAGCGGGACACTGAACCGGTAGGCTACACCTTC. This gives the protein CASSLERKRDTEPVGYTF.

V and J are TRBV19 and TRBJ1-1, with TRBD1 matching 7 bases. The germline CDR1 and CDR2 sequences are LNHDA and SQIVND (reference sequence). The V gene end was trimmed by 3 bases and the J gene end by 5 bases; junction bases not matched to a gene: 6. This CDR3 region has 14 residues. Written as DNA, the CDR3 is TGTGCCAGTAGTATCCTAGGGGGCGTAACTGAAGCTTTCTTT. This translates into CASSILGGVTEAFF.

Written as DNA, the CDR3 is TGTGCCAGCAGCAAAACAGGGGGCGATACGCAGTATTTT. This encodes CASSKTGGDTQYF. V and J are TRBV7-9 and TRBJ2-3, with TRBD1 matching over 9 bases. The CDR3 extends over 13 amino acids. Germline assignment: CDR1 SEHNR and CDR2 FQNEAQ (reference sequence). V shed 5 bases and J 6 bases; nucleotides not matched to a gene: 3.

The genes are TRBV30 and TRBJ2-1; D uncertain. Germline V gene sequence: CDR1 GTSNPN, CDR2 SVGIG (reference sequence). Trimming took off 1 base at V and 8 bases at J, with 12 bases between the two ends. The CDR3 is 13 residues long. The CDR3 coding sequence is TGTGCCTGGAGTGGTTTAAGAAGCCATGAGCAGTTCTTC. The encoded protein is CAWSGLRSHEQFF.

The CDR3 here is CASSRTGGREQYF. The CDR3 region has the DNA TGTGCCAGCAGCCGTACAGGGGGCCGCGAGCAGTACTTC. The chain employs TRBV5-6 and TRBJ2-7; 9 nucleotides line up with TRBD1. The CDR3 has 13 residues. The ends lost 4 bases at V and 6 bases at J; junction bases unmatched: 5. Germline CDR1 and CDR2: SGHDT and YYEEEE.

This chain uses TRBV7-9 with TRBJ1-5, with 8 bases fitting TRBD1. Germline trimming cut 4 bases from V and 0 bases from J; bases unmatched to any gene: 2. The CDR3 is 15 residues long. Per the germline V gene, CDR1 is SEHNR and CDR2 is FQNEAQ (reference sequence). The DNA for the CDR3 is TGTGCCAGCAGCTCAGGGGGCTATAGCAATCAGCCCCAGCATTTT. Its protein product is CASSSGGYSNQPQHF.

This clone was picked up one time. The V and J genes are TRBV28 and TRBJ1-1, with 10 bases fitting TRBD1. Germline CDR1 MDHEN, CDR2 SYDVKM. The trim removed 4 bases at V and 5 bases at J, leaving 10 bases unmatched. This CDR3 is built from 16 residues. CDR3 protein: CASSSSDRGPGTEAFF. The CDR3 DNA reads TGTGCCAGCAGTTCATCCGACAGGGGGCCAGGGACTGAAGCTTTCTTT.

The chain recombines TRBV27 with TRBJ2-1; TRBD2 might be the D (6 bases). The CDR3 totals 17 residues. V gave up 5 bases and J gave up 3 bases, with 20 bases separating them. Germline V gives CDR1 MNHEY, CDR2 SMNVEV (reference sequence). CDR3 sequence (DNA): TGTGCCAGCAGTCCCCGCGCCGGGACTGGGGTCTACAATGAGCAGTTCTTC. Translation gives CASSPRAGTGVYNEQFF.

This clone was observed a few times. The V call is TRBV7-9, the J call TRBJ1-4; no clear D. Germline V gene sequence: CDR1 SEHNR, CDR2 FQNEAQ (reference sequence). The V end was cut by 1 base, the J end by 4 bases, with 10 bases between. This CDR3 comprises 15 residues. This CDR3 is CASSLVRGSNEKLFF. The CDR3 DNA is TGTGCCAGCAGCTTAGTTCGTGGGAGTAATGAAAAACTGTTTTTT.

The chain has TRBV7-8 and TRBJ1-4; D remains unclear. There are 15 residues in the CDR3. Trimming left V 3 bases short and J 2 bases short, with 10 bases between. Germline CDR1 reads SGHVS; CDR2 reads FQNEAQ. CDR3 amino acids: CASSFDGGTNEKLFF. In DNA, the CDR3 is TGTGCCAGCAGCTTTGACGGAGGGACTAATGAAAAACTGTTTTTT.

Comments on this clone: The junction does not match germline at one end; this may be a read error. This sequence joins TRBV7-9 and TRBJ2-2; TRBD2 agrees at 8 bases. The CDR3 contains 19 residues. Germline-derived CDR1 and CDR2 are SEHNR and FQNEAQ (reference sequence). The CDR3, as DNA: TGTGCCAGCAGCGTAGCCTACCTTACCGGGACTAGTTTCACCGGGGAGCTGTTTTTT. Protein: CASSVAYLTGTSFTGELFF. Together with reference TRBV7-9 and TRBJ2-2, the CDR3 gives the full variable domain: DTGVSQNPRHKITKRGQNVTFRCDPISEHNRLYWYRQTLGQGPEFLTYFQNEAQLEKSRLLSDRFSAERPKGSFSTLEIQRTEQGDSAMYLCASSVAYLTGTSFTGELFFGEGSRLTVL.

In its sample, this clone was seen a few times. The rearrangement links TRBV18 to TRBJ2-7; the match to TRBD2 covers 11 bases. This CDR3 comprises 18 residues. V shed 1 base, J shed 2 bases, and the junction held 10 bases outside the gene matches. CDR1 KGHSH and CDR2 LQKENI come from the germline V gene. The CDR3 here is CASSPLSAPGLAAYEQYF. The CDR3 DNA is TGTGCCAGCTCACCACTTTCGGCCCCGGGACTAGCGGCCTACGAGCAGTACTTC.

This chain connects TRBV11-2 to TRBJ2-7; D possibly corresponds to TRBD2 (6 bases). Looked up from germline, CDR1 is SGHAT and CDR2 is FQNNGV. This CDR3 is 16 amino acids long. Between the trimmed V and J ends, which lost 5 bases and 3 bases, there was a span of 20 bases. The CDR3 region is CASSPRDSRLGYEQYF. Written as DNA, the CDR3 is TGTGCCAGCAGCCCACGGGACTCAAGGCTGGGCTACGAGCAGTACTTC.

The chain carries TRBV7-2 and TRBJ2-2; no clear D. V lost 1 base and J 2 bases, leaving 2 bases between the germline ends. Germline V gene lookup returns CDR1 SGHTA and CDR2 FQGNSA. The CDR3 length is 13 residues. CDR3 sequence: CASSLDNTGELFF. For the CDR3, the DNA is TGTGCCAGCAGCTTAGACAACACCGGGGAGCTGTTTTTT.

This clone was seen more than once but under ten times. The chain employs TRBV30 and TRBJ1-2; the D is unclear. This CDR3 is 11 amino acids long. Germline loops: CDR1 GTSNPN, CDR2 SVGIG (reference sequence). V lost 4 bases, J lost 4 bases, and 7 bases lay in between. CDR3 sequence (DNA): TGTGCCTGGACCCCTATCTATGGCTACACCTTC. It specifies CAWTPIYGYTF.